This record covers a single T cell receptor beta chain. It was cDNA, reverse transcribed from extracted RNA, that served as the sequencing template. Profiling relied on immunoSEQ multiplex PCR, and the TCRdb table lists in-frame clones only, not all of them. The data hold about 200,000 clones, with roughly three fifths observed a single time. The source of the sample is a study of CD8+ T cells in alopecia areata. The sequence was obtained from a human donor in good health. Sequencing was done on a sample of CD8+ T cells sorted from blood.

The CDR3 here is CASSPGQQREQYF. The DNA of the CDR3 is TGTGCCAGCAGTCCGGGACAGCAAAGAGAGCAGTACTTC. This sequence joins TRBV6-5 and TRBJ2-7, with 7 positions matching TRBD1. Trimming at V came to 5 bases and at J to 7 bases, leaving 8 bases not matched to a gene. CDR3 length equals 13 residues. Germline V gives CDR1 MNHEY, CDR2 SVGAGI.